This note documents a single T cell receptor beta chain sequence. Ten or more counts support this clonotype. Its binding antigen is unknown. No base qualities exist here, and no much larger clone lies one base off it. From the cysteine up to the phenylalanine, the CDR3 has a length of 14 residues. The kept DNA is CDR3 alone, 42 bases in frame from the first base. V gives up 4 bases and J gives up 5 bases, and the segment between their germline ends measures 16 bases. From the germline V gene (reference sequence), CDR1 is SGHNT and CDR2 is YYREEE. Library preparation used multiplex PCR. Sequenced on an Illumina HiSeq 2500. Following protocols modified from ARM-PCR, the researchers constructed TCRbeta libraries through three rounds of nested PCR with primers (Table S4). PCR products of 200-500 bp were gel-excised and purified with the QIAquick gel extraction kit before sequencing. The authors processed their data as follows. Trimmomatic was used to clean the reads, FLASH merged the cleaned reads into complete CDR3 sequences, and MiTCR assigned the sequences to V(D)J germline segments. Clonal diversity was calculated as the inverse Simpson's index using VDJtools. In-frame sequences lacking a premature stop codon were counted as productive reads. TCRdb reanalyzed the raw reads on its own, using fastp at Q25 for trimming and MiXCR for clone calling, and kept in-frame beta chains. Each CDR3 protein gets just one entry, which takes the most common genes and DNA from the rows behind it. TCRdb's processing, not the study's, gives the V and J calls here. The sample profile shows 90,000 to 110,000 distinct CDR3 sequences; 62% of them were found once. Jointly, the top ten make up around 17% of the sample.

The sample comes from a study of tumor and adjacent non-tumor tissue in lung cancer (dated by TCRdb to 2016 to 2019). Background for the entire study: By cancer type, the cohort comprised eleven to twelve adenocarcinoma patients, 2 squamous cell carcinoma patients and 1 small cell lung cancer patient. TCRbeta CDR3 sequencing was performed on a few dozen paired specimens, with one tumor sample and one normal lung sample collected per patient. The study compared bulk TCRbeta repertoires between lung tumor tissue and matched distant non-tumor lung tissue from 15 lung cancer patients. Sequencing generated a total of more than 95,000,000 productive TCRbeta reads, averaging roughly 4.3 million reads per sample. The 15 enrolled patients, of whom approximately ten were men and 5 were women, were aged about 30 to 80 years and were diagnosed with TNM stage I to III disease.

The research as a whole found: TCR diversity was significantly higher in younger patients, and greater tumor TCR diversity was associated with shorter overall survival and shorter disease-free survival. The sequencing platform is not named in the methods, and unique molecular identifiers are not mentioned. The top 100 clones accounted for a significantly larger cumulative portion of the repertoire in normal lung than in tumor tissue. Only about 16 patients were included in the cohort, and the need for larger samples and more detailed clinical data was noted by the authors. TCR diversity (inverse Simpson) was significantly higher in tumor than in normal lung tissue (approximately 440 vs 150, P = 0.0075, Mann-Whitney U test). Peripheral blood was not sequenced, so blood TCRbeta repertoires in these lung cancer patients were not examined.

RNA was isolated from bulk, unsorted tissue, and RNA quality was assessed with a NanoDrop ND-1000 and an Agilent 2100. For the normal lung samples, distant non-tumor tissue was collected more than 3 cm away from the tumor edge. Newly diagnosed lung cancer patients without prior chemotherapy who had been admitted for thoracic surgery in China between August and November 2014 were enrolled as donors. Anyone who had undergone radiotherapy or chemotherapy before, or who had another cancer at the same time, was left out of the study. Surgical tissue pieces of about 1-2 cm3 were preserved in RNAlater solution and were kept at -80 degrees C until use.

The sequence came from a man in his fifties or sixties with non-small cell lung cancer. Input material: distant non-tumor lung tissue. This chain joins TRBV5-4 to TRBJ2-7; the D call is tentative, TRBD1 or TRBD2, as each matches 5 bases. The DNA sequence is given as TGTGCCAGCAGCACCCCGCTAATGGGGGACGAGCAGTACTTC. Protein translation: CASSTPLMGDEQYF.